This TCR beta chain was documented in a study of shared clonotypes between healthy human individuals. Study-wide findings and caveats: Only blood was sampled; tissue repertoires likely differ.

In its sample, this clone was seen once. The target antigen is unknown. Trimming removed 1 base from V and 9 bases from J; junction bases left unmatched: 3. Germline CDR1 is SGHDT and CDR2 is YYEEEE. The CDR3 runs 14 residues. A CD45RA-negative memory subset and a CD45RA+ naive subset were separated from the CD4+ cells. Assay used: immunoSEQ multiplex PCR; TCRdb lists only in-frame clones, some missing. The table has 2,500,000 or so clones, roughly 92% seen once. Sequenced material: naive CD4+ T cells from PBMCs. Indicated subset: CD45RA+ positively selected. V and J are TRBV5-6 and TRBJ2-1, with TRBD2 identical over 11 bases. The source is a man aged 18 to 29 in good health. Some clones in this sample may be carry-over from other donors' samples. CDR3 in amino acids: CASSLTSGSGEQFF. CDR3 coding DNA: TGTGCCAGCAGCTTGACTAGCGGGAGCGGTGAGCAGTTCTTC.